This T cell receptor beta chain was identified in a study of cytomegalovirus exposure and HLA in healthy donors. Overall study findings and caveats: When analyzed later, the rates of TCR association showed variation by HLA locus, with DRB1 the most and HLA-C the fewest.

Notes on this clone: Antigen specificity is unknown.

V trimming: 6 bases; J trimming: 3 bases; junction bases outside the gene matches: 10. The CDR3 is 15 amino acids. Germline-derived CDR1 and CDR2 are SNHLY and FYNNEI. It was with 60 Vbeta and 13 Jbeta primers that the PCR ran. In the study's own analysis: It was a later analysis that counted roughly 79 million unique TCR beta chains, of which some 10 million were shared. The protocol was immunoSEQ multiplex PCR, while the TCRdb copy is restricted to in-frame clones and leaves out a portion. V and J calls and clone size are given by that table; D and trimming were obtained from the DNA. Of some 170,000 clones in the sample, about 80% are singletons; the top ten hold less than 8%.

This TCR was recovered from a man in his forties or fifties in good health and CMV-seropositive. Material: PBMCs. This rearrangement joins TRBV2 to TRBJ2-5; 7 bases map to TRBD1. The CDR3 loop reads CASRKGQLREETQYF. DNA of the CDR3: TGTGCCAGCAGGAAGGGACAGCTTCGAGAAGAGACCCAGTACTTC.